A selection of T cell receptor beta chains follows, all from one sample in a study of blood T cell repertoires in COVID-19. Measured with immunoSEQ multiplex PCR; TCRdb has only the in-frame clones, and not every one. The data show roughly 300,000 clones, with around 87% seen just once and roughly 8% held by the top ten. The source material was peripheral blood. The receptors were gathered from a woman in her forties or fifties who had recovered from COVID-19. The CDR3 runs from the conserved cysteine through the conserved F or W. Fields, in order: V gene, clone size, D gene, J gene, CDR3 DNA, CDR3 protein. D genes are given only for firm matches. Expanded clones get a size class; other rows say once, few or many, or leave the size out.

TRBV9	.	TRBD1	TRBJ2-7	TGTGCCAGCAGCGCCCGACAGGGTTTGGTCTACGAGCAGTACTTC	CASSARQGLVYEQYF
TRBV28	.	TRBD1	TRBJ2-1	TGTGCCAGCAGTTTACAGGGGGCTAACTACAATGAGCAGTTCTTC	CASSLQGANYNEQFF
TRBV9	.	.	TRBJ2-7	TGTGCCAGCAGAGTCTTGGGGGCGGGAGAAGACTACGAGCAGTACTTC	CASRVLGAGEDYEQYF
TRBV6-5	.	TRBD1	TRBJ1-4	TGTGCCAGCAGCCCGAGACAGGGTAATGAAAAACTGTTTTTT	CASSPRQGNEKLFF
TRBV12-5	once	.	TRBJ2-2	TGTGCTAGTGGTTATGAGGCTGCTATAGCGAACACCGGGGAGCTGTTTTTT	CASGYEAAIANTGELFF
TRBV9	.	.	TRBJ1-3	TGTGCCAGCAGCGGAGGGACACCCGTCAAAGGAAACACCATATATTTT	CASSGGTPVKGNTIYF
TRBV19	.	.	TRBJ1-1	TGTGCCAGTAGGGGGGGTTTTGGGAACACTGAAGCTTTCTTT	CASRGGFGNTEAFF
TRBV5-1	.	TRBD1	TRBJ2-7	TGCGCCAGCAGCTGGGGAAGACAGGGTTTGGGCGAGCAGTACTTC	CASSWGRQGLGEQYF
TRBV20-1	.	TRBD1	TRBJ1-4	TGCAGTGCTCACGGGTCAGGACAGGTTTTTTTT	CSAHGSGQVFF
TRBV7-6	.	.	TRBJ2-1	TGTGCCAGCAGCCCTCTGAGCGGCGCTGAGCAGTTCTTC	CASSPLSGAEQFF
TRBV7-8	.	TRBD2	TRBJ2-7	TGTGCCAGCAGCCATAACCCGGGGGGTCCCAACTCCTACGAGCAGTACTTC	CASSHNPGGPNSYEQYF
TRBV2	.	TRBD2	TRBJ2-4	TGTGCCAGCACCGGGAGCGGGGGGGCGTCGGGTTCGGCCAAAAACATTCAGTACTTC	CASTGSGGASGSAKNIQYF
TRBV25-1	.	.	TRBJ2-2	TGTGCCAGCAGTGAGCCCAGGGTTAACCCTTTTTTGTCGGGGGAGCTGTTTTTT	CASSEPRVNPFLSGELFF
TRBV3-1/TRBV3-2	.	TRBD1	TRBJ1-3	TGTGCCAGCAGCCGGACAGGGGTTAGGACTGGAAACACCATATATTTT	CASSRTGVRTGNTIYF
TRBV15	.	.	TRBJ2-3	TGTGCCACCAGCAGAGATAGTACAGATACGCAGTATTTT	CATSRDSTDTQYF
TRBV2	.	TRBD2	TRBJ2-6	TGTGCCAGCAGTGAAGCCCTGACTAGCGGGATAACATCTGGGGCCAACGTCCTGACTTTC	CASSEALTSGITSGANVLTF
TRBV7-6	.	TRBD1	TRBJ1-4	TGTGCCAGCAGTTTAAGGGACAGCTCTCATGAAAAACTGTTTTTT	CASSLRDSSHEKLFF
TRBV27	.	.	TRBJ2-2	TGTGCCAGCAGGCGGGACAGCCGGCCCACCGGGGAGCTGTTTTTT	CASRRDSRPTGELFF
TRBV28	.	TRBD1	TRBJ1-1	TGTGCCAGCAGTTCCGGGACAGGGGTCGGTACTGAAGCTTTCTTT	CASSSGTGVGTEAFF
TRBV29-1	.	TRBD1	TRBJ1-1	TGCAGCGTTGAAACCGGGACAGGGATAGCTGAAGCTTTCTTT	CSVETGTGIAEAFF
TRBV2	.	TRBD2	TRBJ2-5	TGTGCCAGCTGGGGCGGGAGGGCTCCCAAAGAGACCCAGTACTTC	CASWGGRAPKETQYF
TRBV27	.	.	TRBJ2-3	TGTGCCAGCAGTTTTTGGGGGCGTGGGACAGATACGCAGTATTTT	CASSFWGRGTDTQYF
TRBV24-1	.	.	TRBJ2-3	TGTGCCACCAGGGGTCTCAGGGGAAGCACAGATACGCAGTATTTT	CATRGLRGSTDTQYF
TRBV7-9	.	.	TRBJ2-4	TGTGCCAGCACCTTGGGGGCGGCCAAAAACATTCAGTACTTC	CASTLGAAKNIQYF
TRBV27	.	TRBD2	TRBJ2-2	TGTGCCAGCAGTCCCCTAGCGGGCGTGAGAACCGGGGAGCTGTTTTTT	CASSPLAGVRTGELFF
TRBV28	few	.	TRBJ2-2	TGTGCCAGCAGTTCCCAACAGGGTACCAACACCGGGGAGCTGTTTTTT	CASSSQQGTNTGELFF
TRBV27	.	TRBD2	TRBJ2-3	TGTGCCAGCAGGCCGGGACTACCAGATACGCAGTATTTT	CASRPGLPDTQYF
TRBV2	.	TRBD1	TRBJ1-4	TGTGCCAGCAGTCGGGACAGGGTTGGGGAAAAACTGTTTTTT	CASSRDRVGEKLFF
TRBV11-2	once	.	TRBJ1-6	TGTGCCAGCAGCCCAGGGGATGCGTCGATACCTCTTGGTAATTCACCCCTCCACTTT	CASSPGDASIPLGNSPLHF
TRBV7-9	.	TRBD1	TRBJ2-7	TGTGCCAGCACCAAATCCGCAGGGGGCTACGAGCAGTACTTC	CASTKSAGGYEQYF
TRBV7-9	.	.	TRBJ2-5	TGTGCCAGCAGCCCTTTATGGGGAGGTGGCCAGCAAGAGACCCAGTACTTC	CASSPLWGGGQQETQYF
TRBV13	.	TRBD2	TRBJ2-7	TGTGCCAGCAGCTTAGGCCTAGCGGCCTCCTACGAGCAGTACTTC	CASSLGLAASYEQYF
TRBV15	.	TRBD2	TRBJ2-2	TGTGCCACCAGCATTCTAGCGGGAGGGATTCACACCGGGGAGCTGTTTTTT	CATSILAGGIHTGELFF
TRBV28	.	.	TRBJ1-1	TGTGCCAGCAGTAACAGGGCCATTAAGCCCTTT	CASSNRAIKPF
TRBV28	once	TRBD1	TRBJ1-2	TGTGCCAGCAGTCTCCCTGGGGGTACCGGGACAGGGAGTGATGGCTACACCTTC	CASSLPGGTGTGSDGYTF
TRBV28	.	.	TRBJ1-1	TGTGCCAGCAGGGCAGGGCGAGCTTTCTTT	CASRAGRAFF
TRBV7-2	once	TRBD2	TRBJ2-3	TGTGCCAGCAGTCTCGGGTCTAGCGGGGGTGTAGATACGCAGTATTTT	CASSLGSSGGVDTQYF
TRBV11-2	.	TRBD2	TRBJ2-7	TGTGCCAGCAGCTTAGAAGAGCGGGGGGGCTACGAGCAGTACTTC	CASSLEERGGYEQYF
TRBV9	.	.	TRBJ1-1	TGTGCCAGCAGCGTAGTGACACAGAACACTGAAGCTTTCTTT	CASSVVTQNTEAFF
TRBV4-1	few	TRBD1	TRBJ1-6	TGCGCCAGCACCCGAGGCGACAGGGTAAATTCACCCCTCCACTTT	CASTRGDRVNSPLHF
TRBV3-1/TRBV3-2	.	.	TRBJ1-2	TGTGCCAGCAGCAAGGACAGCCTCTATGGCTACACCTTC	CASSKDSLYGYTF
TRBV19	.	.	TRBJ1-6	TGTGCCAGTATGATTCCGGGACAACCGAATTCACCCCTCCACTTT	CASMIPGQPNSPLHF
TRBV11-2	.	TRBD1	TRBJ2-7	TGTGCCAGCAACCTCCGGGACAGAGGAAGCTACGAGCAGTACTTC	CASNLRDRGSYEQYF
TRBV2	.	.	TRBJ2-7	TGTGCCAGCAGTGTCTCATCCGGGACATCCGACGGAGAGCAGTACTTC	CASSVSSGTSDGEQYF